The 22 T cell receptor beta chains below all came from one sample that was sequenced in a study of cytomegalovirus exposure and HLA in healthy donors. PCR amplification relied on 60 Vbeta primers (plus 13 Jbeta primers). Clones were read by immunoSEQ multiplex PCR, and TCRdb kept only the in-frame ones, dropping some. The sample contains about 160,000 clones, 80% to 90% of which appear only once. Sequenced: PBMCs. These TCRs come from a man aged 50-60 years in good health and CMV-seropositive.

The chain recombines TRBV19 with TRBJ2-5; 8 nucleotides align to TRBD1. Trimming at V came to 5 bases and at J to 3 bases, leaving 5 bases not matched to a gene. The CDR3 totals 14 residues. Germline V gene data show CDR1 as LNHDA and CDR2 as SQIVND (reference sequence). The CDR3 loop reads CASSPRTGKETQYF. CDR3 coding DNA: TGTGCCAGTAGTCCCCGGACAGGGAAAGAGACCCAGTACTTC. Variable domain in full (rest from reference TRBV19 and TRBJ2-5): DGGITQSPKYLFRKEGQNVTLSCEQNLNHDAMYWYRQDPGQGLRLIYYSQIVNDFQKGDIAEGYSVSREKKESFPLTVTSAQKNPTAFYLCASSPRTGKETQYFGPGTRLLVL.

This clone showed up just a few times. The chain couples TRBV5-6 to TRBJ2-7; a weak D match, TRBD2 (5 bases). The CDR3 totals 12 residues. Trimming left V 4 bases short and J 4 bases short, with 9 bases between. CDR1 is SGHDT and CDR2 is YYEEEE in the germline V gene. The CDR3 nucleotides are TGTGCCAGCAGCGCCGGGGTTTACGAGCAGTACTTC. Translation: CASSAGVYEQYF.

The chain combines TRBV19 with TRBJ1-1, with a weak D call TRBD1 (5 bases). This CDR3 is built from 16 residues. V lost 3 bases, J lost 0 bases, and 14 bases lay in between. The V gene's germline CDR1 is LNHDA and CDR2 SQIVND (reference sequence). The CDR3, as DNA: TGTGCCAGTAGTATGCGGGACGGACGTCTGAACACTGAAGCTTTCTTT. Its translation: CASSMRDGRLNTEAFF.

The chain links TRBV6-5 to TRBJ1-4, with TRBD1 as a possible D gene (6 bases). V was clipped by 8 bases and J by 8 bases, with 15 bases between them. Germline V gives CDR1 MNHEY, CDR2 SVGAGI. CDR3 length: 13 amino acids. As DNA, the CDR3 is TGTGCCAGCTCCATTACAGGGTTAGAAAAACTGTTTTTT. Protein product: CASSITGLEKLFF.

This rearrangement joins TRBV23-1 to TRBJ2-7; possible D gene TRBD1, 8 bases. TRBV23-1 is recorded as an ORF, its role being uncertain. This CDR3 spans 19 amino acids. Between the trimmed V and J ends, which lost 1 base and 5 bases, there was a span of 27 bases. The CDR3 DNA reads as TGCGCCAGCAGTCAATGGAGCCAGGGGGCGGAGAGCGGGAAAAACGAGCAGTACTTC. Protein product: CASSQWSQGAESGKNEQYF.

This clone has a handful of counts. The chain recombines TRBV5-5 with TRBJ2-4; 7 nucleotides line up with TRBD2. Germline-derived CDR1 and CDR2 are SGHKS and YYEKEE (reference sequence). This CDR3 is 13 amino acids long. V shed 7 bases and J 8 bases; nucleotides not matched to a gene: 9. This chain's CDR3 is CASHRGGGDIQYF. CDR3 nucleotides: TGTGCCAGCCACCGGGGTGGGGGGGACATTCAGTACTTC.

V usage is TRBV30 and J usage is TRBJ2-7; D possibly corresponds to TRBD1 (5 bases). The CDR3 totals 15 residues. In germline, CDR1 is GTSNPN, CDR2 SVGIG (reference sequence). Trimming cost V 1 base and J 4 bases, with 17 bases left between them. The CDR3 DNA sequence: TGTGCCTGGAGTGAAATAGGAAAAGGGGAATACGAGCAGTACTTC. Its protein product is CAWSEIGKGEYEQYF.

J is TRBJ1-2 and V is TRBV6-5, with D tentatively TRBD1 (6 bases). The CDR3 extends over 13 amino acids. Germline V gene sequence: CDR1 MNHEY, CDR2 SVGAGI. Trimming removed 6 bases at V and 7 bases at J, with 15 bases between. The DNA for the CDR3 is TGTGCCAGCAGGAACAGGGTTCGGTCTGGCTACACCTTC. The encoded protein is CASRNRVRSGYTF.

This chain uses TRBV7-9 with TRBJ2-1; D is perhaps TRBD2 (6 bases). The V end lost 6 bases, the J end lost 9 bases, and 18 bases lay between the germline ends. From germline, CDR1 is SEHNR and CDR2 FQNEAQ (reference sequence). CDR3 length equals 14 residues. The CDR3 nucleotides read TGTGCCAGCAGAAATCCGGGACTCCGTACTGAGCAGTTCTTC. Residues: CASRNPGLRTEQFF.

The chain uses TRBV11-3 and TRBJ2-3; 8 positions agree with TRBD2. V dropped 5 bases and J dropped 1; count of bases not matched to a gene: 8. This CDR3 comprises 16 residues. Germline V gives CDR1 SGHNT, CDR2 YENEEA. CDR3 sequence: CASSPGRAGGTDTQYF. Written as DNA, the CDR3 is TGTGCCAGCAGCCCCGGTCGAGCGGGGGGCACAGATACGCAGTATTTT. Based on the CDR3 plus reference TRBV11-3 and TRBJ2-3, the full variable domain is EAGVVQSPRYKIIEKKQPVAFWCNPISGHNTLYWYLQNLGQGPELLIRYENEEAVDDSQLPKDRFSAERLKGVDSTLKIQPAELGDSAVYLCASSPGRAGGTDTQYFGPGTRLTVL.

This chain joins TRBV29-1 and TRBJ2-2, with TRBD1 matching 8 bases. Germline values: CDR1 SQVTM, CDR2 ANQGSEA. The CDR3 has 13 residues. V shed 3 bases and J 8 bases; nucleotides not matched to a gene: 5. The CDR3 DNA is TGCAGCGTTGAGCGAGACAGGGGTGGGGAGCTGTTTTTT. This gives the protein CSVERDRGGELFF.

The DNA for the CDR3 is TGTGCCTGGAGTAAAACTGCTGGTAATGAAAAACTGTTTTTT. Translation gives CAWSKTAGNEKLFF. The J gene is TRBJ1-4, the V gene TRBV30; D unresolved. The ends were cut back, 2 bases at V and 4 bases at J, with 11 bases in the middle. The CDR3 length is 14 residues. From germline, CDR1 is GTSNPN and CDR2 SVGIG (reference sequence).

The CDR3 DNA sequence: TGCGCCAGCAGAAACTTGGAGTCTAGCCGCACAGATACGCAGTATTTT. Translation: CASRNLESSRTDTQYF. This chain links TRBV5-1 with TRBJ2-3; weak D call: TRBD2 (5 bases). CDR1 and CDR2 (germline): SGHRS, YFSETQ. The CDR3 is 16 amino acids. Trimming pared 5 bases from V and 1 base from J, leaving 17 bases between.

The chain has TRBV9 and TRBJ2-7; 7 bases line up with TRBD1. Germline values: CDR1 SGDLS, CDR2 YYNGEE. The CDR3 contains 15 residues. The ends lost 3 bases at V and 5 bases at J; junction bases unmatched: 11. The DNA for the CDR3 is TGTGCCAGCAGCGCCCAGGGGCAGGGGGTAAACGAGCAGTACTTC. It encodes CASSAQGQGVNEQYF.

This chain joins TRBV5-4 and TRBJ1-1; possibly TRBD1 for D (5 bases). Germline V lookup: CDR1 SGHNT, CDR2 YYREEE (reference sequence). This CDR3 comprises 15 residues. Deletions cut 4 bases from V and 11 bases from J, with 24 bases between. CDR3 in amino acids: CASSVDQGPGRWAFF. CDR3 DNA: TGTGCCAGCAGCGTTGACCAGGGCCCTGGTCGTTGGGCTTTCTTT.

The rearrangement uses TRBV6-5 and TRBJ1-2; D uncertain. There are 13 residues in the CDR3. Trimming pared 7 bases from V and 4 bases from J, leaving 13 bases between. Germline lookup yields CDR1 MNHEY and CDR2 SVGAGI. DNA of the CDR3: TGTGCCAGCACCCCCGGCGGCGGCTATGGCTACACCTTC. It translates to CASTPGGGYGYTF.

The chain uses TRBV18 and TRBJ2-7; tentatively, D is TRBD1 (6 bases). The germline CDR1 and CDR2 sequences are KGHSH and LQKENI. The V gene lost 7 bases and the J gene lost 6 bases, with 16 bases spanning the gap. CDR3 length: 13 amino acids. The CDR3 loop is CASFRDNAREQYF. CDR3 nucleotide sequence: TGTGCCAGCTTCCGGGACAATGCGCGCGAGCAGTACTTC.

Concerning this clone: An end of the junction differs from the germline gene, which may be a read error. The J gene is TRBJ1-2, the V gene TRBV4-3; D call uncertain. Germline lookup yields CDR1 LGHNA and CDR2 YSLEER. The CDR3 sequence is 13 residues long. The CDR3, as DNA: TGCGCCAGCGGCCACGGGAGTTACTATGGCTACACCTTC. Its protein is CASGHGSYYGYTF.

The J gene is TRBJ1-2, the V gene TRBV5-8; the D is unclear. Trimming removed 0 bases from V and 6 bases from J, with 15 bases in between. Germline V CDR1 and CDR2: SGHTS, YDEGEE. This CDR3 contains 15 residues. This chain's CDR3 is CASSLGQRSRNGYTF. DNA for the CDR3: TGTGCCAGCAGCTTGGGGCAGAGAAGCAGGAATGGCTACACCTTC.

This chain joins TRBV6-1 and TRBJ1-5, with D possibly TRBD1 on 6 matching bases. Trimming stripped 6 bases from V and 1 base from J, with 16 bases between. The CDR3 runs 16 residues. Germline values: CDR1 MNHNS, CDR2 SASEGT. The CDR3 DNA reads TGTGCCAGCAGGGAAACAGGGTTTGAAAGCAATCAGCCCCAGCATTTT. It translates to CASRETGFESNQPQHF.

V usage is TRBV4-1 and J usage is TRBJ1-2; 7 bases are a match to TRBD1. Unmatched junction bases numbered 12, after V lost 1 base and J lost 7 bases. The CDR3 has 16 amino acids. Germline CDR1 is MGHRA and CDR2 is YSYEKL. CDR3 in DNA: TGCGCCAGCAGCCAAGTTGGGGGCAGGGGGTCTGGTGGCTACACCTTC. It translates to CASSQVGGRGSGGYTF.

J is TRBJ2-5 and V is TRBV4-1; TRBD1 might be the D (5 bases). With 0 bases removed from V and 5 bases from J, the gap between germline ends came to 13 bases. CDR1 is MGHRA and CDR2 is YSYEKL in the germline V gene. The CDR3 is 15 amino acids. CDR3 residues: CASSQDRGSRETQYF. The CDR3 nucleotides are TGCGCCAGCAGCCAAGATAGGGGATCCCGCGAGACCCAGTACTTC.